The 14 T cell receptor beta chains given below trace back to one sample, sequenced in a study of CD8+ T cells in alopecia areata. As the sequencing template, cDNA was produced by extracting RNA and reverse transcribing it. The data were produced by immunoSEQ multiplex PCR, yet TCRdb's version contains in-frame clones alone and is incomplete. The sample has 100,000 to 150,000 clones, about 46% seen once. The sequenced sample was NKG2D-low CD8+ T cells sorted from blood. The receptors derive from a human donor with alopecia areata.

The CDR3 coding sequence is TGTGCCTGGTCCAACGGGGGCCGCAGATATGAGCAGTTCTTC. It yields the protein CAWSNGGRRYEQFF. The V call is TRBV30, the J call TRBJ2-1, with D perhaps matching TRBD1 or TRBD2 (6 bases each). CDR3 length equals 14 residues. The ends were cut back, 5 bases at V and 8 bases at J, with 19 bases in the middle. From germline, CDR1 is GTSNPN and CDR2 SVGIG (reference sequence).

Notes on this clone: Other DNA variants within this sample encode the same CDR3. The chain recombines TRBV29-1 with TRBJ2-7; no firm D call. CDR3 length equals 11 residues. Trimming shortened V by 6 bases and J by 4 bases, and 10 bases separated the two germline ends. The germline V gene has CDR1 SQVTM and CDR2 ANQGSEA. The CDR3 DNA reads TGCAGCGTCCTGGACGGGTACGAGCAGTACTTC. Protein sequence: CSVLDGYEQYF.

Turning to this clone: Other DNA sequences of this sample code for an identical CDR3. V is TRBV5-1 and J is TRBJ2-7; D unclear. CDR3 length equals 13 residues. The germline V and J ends were trimmed by 0 bases and 3 bases, with 7 bases remaining between them. Per germline, CDR1 SGHRS and CDR2 YFSETQ. CDR3 residues: CASSLAGFYEQYF. The DNA for the CDR3 is TGCGCCAGCAGCTTGGCCGGATTCTACGAGCAGTACTTC. Combining the CDR3 with reference TRBV5-1 and TRBJ2-7 gives the whole variable domain KAGVTQTPRYLIKTRGQQVTLSCSPISGHRSVSWYQQTPGQGLQFLFEYFSETQRNKGNFPGRFSGRQFSNSRSEMNVSTLELGDSALYLCASSLAGFYEQYFGPGTRLTVT.

This chain links TRBV27 with TRBJ2-7; TRBD2 is a possible D gene (5 bases). The CDR3 is 11 amino acids. Germline V CDR1 and CDR2: MNHEY, SMNVEV (reference sequence). Trimming cost V 5 bases and J 5 bases, with 7 bases left between them. The CDR3 is CASSEGNEQYF. CDR3 bases: TGTGCCAGCAGTGAGGGCAACGAGCAGTACTTC.

The rearrangement joins TRBV4-1 to TRBJ2-7; 9 bases are a match to TRBD1. The CDR3 consists of 17 residues. Germline V gene lookup returns CDR1 MGHRA and CDR2 YSYEKL. Trimming at V came to 3 bases and at J to 2 bases, leaving 11 bases not matched to a gene. The CDR3 coding sequence is TGCGCCAGCAGCCACGCGGGTCGGACAGGGGACACCTACGAGCAGTACTTC. This encodes CASSHAGRTGDTYEQYF.

Regarding this clone: A junction boundary mismatches the germline segment, possibly from a read error. The genes are TRBV7-2 and TRBJ2-1; D call uncertain. Per the germline V gene, CDR1 is SGHTA and CDR2 is FQGNSA. This CDR3 spans 13 amino acids. DNA for the CDR3: TGCGCATCTCATTCCCTCGCCCACAATGAGCAGTTCTTC. Its translation is CASHSLAHNEQFF.

The CDR3 loop is CASSPSSGYNEQFF. CDR3 coding DNA: TGTGCCAGCAGCCCCTCTAGCGGGTACAATGAGCAGTTCTTC. J is TRBJ2-1 and V is TRBV7-2; 8 bases fit TRBD2. V shed 5 bases and J 4 bases; nucleotides not matched to a gene: 4. CDR1 SGHTA and CDR2 FQGNSA come from the germline V gene. This CDR3 comprises 14 residues.

The chain employs TRBV29-1 and TRBJ2-3; TRBD2 aligns across 16 bases. This CDR3 is built from 15 residues. Germline loops: CDR1 SQVTM, CDR2 ANQGSEA. Unmatched junction bases numbered 1, after V lost 3 bases and J lost 4 bases. The CDR3 protein is CSVDGTSGRADTQYF. CDR3 in DNA: TGCAGCGTTGATGGGACTAGCGGGAGGGCAGATACGCAGTATTTT.

The V and J genes are TRBV9 and TRBJ2-2; D is unresolved. CDR1 SGDLS and CDR2 YYNGEE come from the germline V gene. V was trimmed by 0 bases and J by 11 bases, leaving 11 bases between them. This CDR3 spans 13 amino acids. This CDR3 reads CASSVAADAELFF. Here the CDR3 DNA reads TGTGCCAGCAGCGTAGCTGCAGACGCAGAGCTGTTTTTT.

A remark on this clone: This CDR3 is also generated by other DNA sequences in the sample. The chain has TRBV29-1 and TRBJ2-2; possible D gene TRBD2, 5 bases. The V end was cut by 6 bases, the J end by 1 base, with 9 bases between. This CDR3 region has 13 residues. The germline CDR1 and CDR2 sequences are SQVTM and ANQGSEA. CDR3 sequence (DNA): TGCAGCGTCCCTGGACTGAACACCGGGGAGCTGTTTTTT. It yields the protein CSVPGLNTGELFF.

The J gene is TRBJ1-1, the V gene TRBV30; D perhaps matches TRBD1 (6 bases). With 5 bases removed from V and 4 bases from J, the gap between germline ends came to 11 bases. The CDR3 is 12 residues long. Per the germline V gene, CDR1 is GTSNPN and CDR2 is SVGIG (reference sequence). The CDR3 DNA is TGTGCCTGGGACACCAGGGGCACTGAAGCTTTCTTT. Translating it yields CAWDTRGTEAFF.

This clone has a handful of counts. The genes are TRBV29-1 and TRBJ1-2; D unresolved. The CDR3 has 13 amino acids. From germline, CDR1 is SQVTM and CDR2 ANQGSEA. V gave up 2 bases and J gave up 1 base, with 8 bases separating them. The CDR3 sequence: CSVESPDNYGYTF. CDR3 nucleotide sequence: TGCAGCGTTGAATCTCCCGATAACTATGGCTACACCTTC.

This clone was picked up a small number of times. Here the CDR3 DNA reads TGCGCCAGCAGTCCCAGCCCGGGACTAGCGGAATTGCAGTTCTTC. It specifies CASSPSPGLAELQFF. V and J are TRBV10-1 and TRBJ2-1, with 11 positions matching TRBD2. Germline V CDR1 and CDR2: WNHNN, SYGVQD (reference sequence). The CDR3 extends over 15 amino acids. Trimming at V came to 5 bases and at J to 12 bases, leaving 12 bases not matched to a gene.

This clone turned up a few times. CDR3 protein: CASSWTSGNEQFF. DNA of the CDR3: TGTGCCAGCAGTTGGACTAGCGGCAATGAGCAGTTCTTC. The V gene is TRBV2, the J gene TRBJ2-1; 10 nucleotides match TRBD2. Germline V gene sequence: CDR1 SNHLY, CDR2 FYNNEI. The CDR3 is made up of 13 amino acids. V shed 5 bases, J shed 6 bases, and the junction held 1 base outside the gene matches.